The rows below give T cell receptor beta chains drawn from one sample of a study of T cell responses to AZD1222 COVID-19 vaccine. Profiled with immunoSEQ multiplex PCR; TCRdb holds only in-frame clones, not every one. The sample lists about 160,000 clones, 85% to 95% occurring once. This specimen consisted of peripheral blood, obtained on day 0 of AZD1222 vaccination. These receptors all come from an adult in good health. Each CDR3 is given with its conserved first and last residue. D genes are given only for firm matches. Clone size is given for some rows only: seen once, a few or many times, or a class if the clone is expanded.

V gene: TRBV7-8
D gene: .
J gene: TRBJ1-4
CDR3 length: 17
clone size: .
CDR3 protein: CASSLFIRSSGDEKLFF
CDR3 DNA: TGTGCCAGCAGCTTATTTATTCGTAGTTCGGGAGATGAAAAACTGTTTTTT

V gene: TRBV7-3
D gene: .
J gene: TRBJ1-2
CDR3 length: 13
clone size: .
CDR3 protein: CASSLNRRGGYTF
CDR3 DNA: TGTGCCAGCAGCTTAAACCGCCGTGGGGGCTACACCTTC

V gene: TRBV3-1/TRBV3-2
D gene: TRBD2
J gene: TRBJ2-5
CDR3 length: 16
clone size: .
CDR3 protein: CASSTRLAGRSETQYF
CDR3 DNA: TGTGCCAGCAGCACGCGACTAGCGGGGCGTTCAGAGACCCAGTACTTC

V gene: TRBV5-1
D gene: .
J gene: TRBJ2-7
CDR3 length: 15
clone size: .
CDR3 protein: CASSFAAAATDEQYF
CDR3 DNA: TGCGCCAGCAGCTTTGCGGCCGCGGCCACGGACGAGCAGTACTTC

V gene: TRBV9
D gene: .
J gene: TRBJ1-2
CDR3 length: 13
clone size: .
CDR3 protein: CASREDGFYGYTF
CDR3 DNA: TGTGCCAGCCGCGAGGATGGTTTCTATGGCTACACCTTC

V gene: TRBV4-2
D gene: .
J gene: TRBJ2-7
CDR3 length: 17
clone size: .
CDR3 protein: CASSQEVSADISYEQYF
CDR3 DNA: TGTGCCAGCAGCCAAGAGGTGTCTGCAGATATTTCCTACGAGCAGTACTTC

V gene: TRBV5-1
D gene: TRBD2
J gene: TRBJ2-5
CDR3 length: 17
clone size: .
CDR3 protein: CASSRHLGTSVGETQYF
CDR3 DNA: TGCGCCAGCAGCCGCCACCTTGGGACTAGCGTGGGAGAGACCCAGTACTTC

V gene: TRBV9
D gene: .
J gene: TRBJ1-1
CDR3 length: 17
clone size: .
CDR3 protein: CASSVGAGAFEFSEAFF
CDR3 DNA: TGTGCCAGCAGCGTAGGGGCAGGGGCCTTCGAATTCTCTGAAGCTTTCTTT

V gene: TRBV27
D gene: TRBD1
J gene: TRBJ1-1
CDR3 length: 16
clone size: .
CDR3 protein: CASSPAKGTAATEAFF
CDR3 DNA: TGTGCCAGCAGTCCCGCAAAAGGGACAGCGGCCACTGAAGCTTTCTTT

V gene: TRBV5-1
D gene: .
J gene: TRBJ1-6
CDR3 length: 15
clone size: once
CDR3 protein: CASTQNRVDNSPLHF
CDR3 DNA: TGCGCCAGCACTCAGAACAGGGTGGATAATTCACCCCTCCACTTT

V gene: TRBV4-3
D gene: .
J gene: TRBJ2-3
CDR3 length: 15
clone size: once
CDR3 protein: CASSQTDRSADTQYF
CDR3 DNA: TGCGCCAGCAGCCAAACGGACAGATCCGCAGATACGCAGTATTTT

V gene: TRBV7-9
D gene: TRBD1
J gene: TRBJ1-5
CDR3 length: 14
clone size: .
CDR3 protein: CASSRQGSGQPQHF
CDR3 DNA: TGTGCCAGCAGCCGACAGGGCTCGGGGCAGCCCCAGCATTTT

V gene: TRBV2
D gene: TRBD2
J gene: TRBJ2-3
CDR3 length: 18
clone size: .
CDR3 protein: CASSEEGLAGVGTDTQYF
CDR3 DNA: TGTGCCAGCAGTGAGGAGGGACTAGCGGGGGTGGGCACAGATACGCAGTATTTT

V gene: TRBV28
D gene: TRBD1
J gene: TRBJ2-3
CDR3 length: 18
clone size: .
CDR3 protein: CASSLHVGQPKSTDTQYF
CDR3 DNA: TGTGCCAGCAGCCTACACGTGGGACAGCCGAAAAGCACAGATACGCAGTATTTT

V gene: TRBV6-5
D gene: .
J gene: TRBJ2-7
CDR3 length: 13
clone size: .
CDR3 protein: CASKESGAHEQYF
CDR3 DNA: TGTGCCAGCAAAGAATCGGGGGCCCACGAGCAGTACTTC

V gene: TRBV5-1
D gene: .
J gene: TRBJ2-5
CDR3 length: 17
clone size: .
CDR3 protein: CASRSGTPRMWAETQYF
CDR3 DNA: TGCGCCAGCAGATCCGGGACACCCAGAATGTGGGCAGAGACCCAGTACTTC

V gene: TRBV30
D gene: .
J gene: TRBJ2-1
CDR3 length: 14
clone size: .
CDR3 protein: CAWSVQSLDNEQFF
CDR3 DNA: TGTGCCTGGAGTGTACAATCGCTAGACAATGAGCAGTTCTTC

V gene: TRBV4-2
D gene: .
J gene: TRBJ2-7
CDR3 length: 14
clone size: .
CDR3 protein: CASSQLTGTYEQYF
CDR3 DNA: TGTGCCAGCAGCCAGCTCACAGGAACCTACGAGCAGTACTTC

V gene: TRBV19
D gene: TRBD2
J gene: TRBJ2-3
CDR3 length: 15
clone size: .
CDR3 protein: CASSISGGAGDTQYF
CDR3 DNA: TGTGCCAGTAGTATAAGCGGGGGGGCGGGAGATACGCAGTATTTT

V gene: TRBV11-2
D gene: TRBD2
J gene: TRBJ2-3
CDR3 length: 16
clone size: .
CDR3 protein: CASIDTSGGATDTQYF
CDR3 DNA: TGTGCCAGCATCGATACTAGCGGGGGGGCAACAGATACGCAGTATTTT

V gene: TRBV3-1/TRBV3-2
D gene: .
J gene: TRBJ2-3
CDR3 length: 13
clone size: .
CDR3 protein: CASSQGGTDTQYF
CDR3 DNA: TGTGCCAGCAGCCAGGGGGGAACAGATACGCAGTATTTT

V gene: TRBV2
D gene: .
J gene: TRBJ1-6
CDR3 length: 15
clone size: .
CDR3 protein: CASSESRVGKSPLHF
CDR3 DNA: TGTGCCAGCAGTGAATCCAGGGTAGGAAAATCACCCCTCCACTTT

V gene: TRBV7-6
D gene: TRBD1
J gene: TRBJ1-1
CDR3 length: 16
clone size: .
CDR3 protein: CASSGQPDGMNTEAFF
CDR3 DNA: TGTGCCAGCTCGGGACAGCCGGATGGAATGAACACTGAAGCTTTCTTT

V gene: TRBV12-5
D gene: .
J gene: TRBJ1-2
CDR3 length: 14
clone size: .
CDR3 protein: CASGLPRYTRGYTF
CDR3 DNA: TGTGCTAGTGGTTTGCCACGATACACAAGGGGCTACACCTTC

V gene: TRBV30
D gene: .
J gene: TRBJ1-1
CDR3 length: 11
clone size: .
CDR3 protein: CAYTMNTEAFF
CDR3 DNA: TGTGCCTACACGATGAACACTGAAGCTTTCTTT

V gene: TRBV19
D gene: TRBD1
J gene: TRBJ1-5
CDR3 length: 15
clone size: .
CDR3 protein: CASSQGQGASQPQHF
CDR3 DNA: TGTGCCAGTAGTCAAGGACAGGGGGCGAGTCAGCCCCAGCATTTT

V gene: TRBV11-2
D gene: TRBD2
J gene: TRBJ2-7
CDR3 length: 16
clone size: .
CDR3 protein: CASSFTWTSGSYEQYF
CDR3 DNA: TGTGCCAGCAGCTTCACCTGGACTAGCGGATCCTACGAGCAGTACTTC

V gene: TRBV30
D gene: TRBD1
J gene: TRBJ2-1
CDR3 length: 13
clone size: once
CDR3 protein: CAWRSEQGGEQFF
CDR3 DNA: TGTGCCTGGAGGTCTGAACAGGGGGGTGAGCAGTTCTTC

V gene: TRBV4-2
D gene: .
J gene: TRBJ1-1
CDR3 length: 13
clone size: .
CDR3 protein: CASSQEVGTEAFF
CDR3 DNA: TGTGCCAGCAGCCAAGAGGTCGGCACTGAAGCTTTCTTT

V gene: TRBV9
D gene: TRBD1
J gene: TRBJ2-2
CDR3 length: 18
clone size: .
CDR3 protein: CASSPRVIRRGTVGELFF
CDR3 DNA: TGTGCCAGCAGCCCTAGAGTAATTCGCAGGGGGACGGTCGGGGAGCTGTTTTTT

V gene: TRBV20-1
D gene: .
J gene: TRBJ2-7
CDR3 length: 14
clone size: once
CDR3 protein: CSASSPTENYEQYF
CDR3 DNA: TGCAGTGCTAGTTCGCCGACAGAGAACTACGAGCAGTACTTC

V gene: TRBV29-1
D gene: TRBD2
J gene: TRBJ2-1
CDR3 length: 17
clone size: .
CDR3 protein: CSVTGLAGGQSYNEQFF
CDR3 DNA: TGCAGCGTTACGGGACTAGCGGGGGGGCAATCCTACAATGAGCAGTTCTTC

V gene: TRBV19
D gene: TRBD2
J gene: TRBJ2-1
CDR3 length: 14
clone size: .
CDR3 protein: CASSGTSGYNEQFF
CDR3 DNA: TGTGCCAGTTCTGGGACTAGCGGCTACAATGAGCAGTTCTTC

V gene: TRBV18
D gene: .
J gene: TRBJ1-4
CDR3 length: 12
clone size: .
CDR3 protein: CASSPAGEKLFF
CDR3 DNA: TGTGCCAGCTCACCGGCGGGTGAAAAACTGTTTTTT

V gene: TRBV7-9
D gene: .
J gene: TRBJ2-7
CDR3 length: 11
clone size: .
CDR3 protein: CASGGWDEQYF
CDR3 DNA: TGTGCCAGCGGGGGATGGGACGAGCAGTACTTC